The T cell receptor beta chain described here comes from a study of blood T cell repertoires in COVID-19. About the study: Collection of acute and convalescent COVID-19 samples took place in the United States, Italy and Spain. PBMCs, B-cell-depleted T cells, or T cells were the source of the cDNA or gDNA that made up the material.

The repertoire was sequenced with immunoSEQ multiplex PCR; TCRdb's copy has only in-frame clones and lacks some. The sample consists of about 34,000 clones, nearly 80% of them appearing once. Germline lookup yields CDR1 SNHLY and CDR2 FYNNEI. Trimming removed 4 bases from V and 8 bases from J; junction bases left unmatched: 3. The CDR3 totals 12 residues. The chain combines TRBV2 with TRBJ1-1; 8 bases are shared with TRBD1. Sequencing was performed on peripheral blood. The receptor comes from a man older than 75 with acute or convalescent COVID-19. In DNA, the CDR3 is TGTGCCAGCAGTGGGACAGGGAAGGAAGCTTTCTTT. Protein: CASSGTGKEAFF.